This T cell receptor beta chain was sequenced in a study of blood T cell repertoires in COVID-19. Study-level information: Samples came from the United States, Italy and Spain, spanning acute and convalescent COVID-19.

Each participant's cohort was designated according to participant-reported clinical history. Methods used by the authors: It was from reference gene primer amplification that nucleated cell counts were estimated. Profiled with immunoSEQ multiplex PCR; TCRdb holds only in-frame clones, not every one. That table is the source of V, J and clone size, and D and trimming were worked out from the DNA. The data hold approximately 170,000 clones, with around 91% observed a single time. After removal of 5 bases from V and 0 bases from J, the junction contained 11 bases not matched to a gene. Germline lookup yields CDR1 MDHEN and CDR2 SYDVKM. The CDR3 has 17 amino acids.

Sequencing input: PBMCs or T cells enriched from blood (not recorded which). The TCR sequence derives from a young woman who had recovered from COVID-19. V gene TRBV28 combines with J gene TRBJ2-7; TRBD2 agrees at 9 bases. CDR3 protein: CASSPDLSGSLSYEQYF. The CDR3 region has the DNA TGTGCCAGCAGTCCGGACCTTAGCGGGAGTCTCTCCTACGAGCAGTACTTC.